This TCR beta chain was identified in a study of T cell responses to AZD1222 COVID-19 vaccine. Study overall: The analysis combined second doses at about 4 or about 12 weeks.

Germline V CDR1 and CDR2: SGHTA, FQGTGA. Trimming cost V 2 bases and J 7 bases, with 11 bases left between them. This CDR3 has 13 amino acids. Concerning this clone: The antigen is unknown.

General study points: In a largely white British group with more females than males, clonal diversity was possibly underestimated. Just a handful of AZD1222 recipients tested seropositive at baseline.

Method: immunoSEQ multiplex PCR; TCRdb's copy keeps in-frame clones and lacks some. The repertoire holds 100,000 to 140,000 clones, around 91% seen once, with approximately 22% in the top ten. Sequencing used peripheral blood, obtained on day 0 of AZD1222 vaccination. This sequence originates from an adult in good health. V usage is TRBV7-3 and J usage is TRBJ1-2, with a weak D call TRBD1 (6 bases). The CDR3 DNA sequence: TGTGCCAGCAGCTTATCACAGGGTGCTGGCTACACCTTC. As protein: CASSLSQGAGYTF.